The TCR beta chain described here comes from a study of blood T cell repertoires in COVID-19 (dated by TCRdb to the early 2020s). About the full investigation: Samples covering the acute and convalescent phases of COVID-19 were provided by collaborators in the United States, Italy and Spain. The material from the prospective study consisted of cDNA or gDNA derived from T cells, B-cell-depleted T cells, or PBMCs. Subjects who had been exposed to COVID-19, were actively infected with it, or had recovered from it provided the deeply sampled blood TCRbeta repertoires that made up the dataset. HLA class I and class II types, where available, came from metadata supplied by the sample provider rather than from assay-based typing. Samples were obtained from the ongoing ImmuneRACE study (first 160 participants) and from 1,000 to 1,500 subjects provided by 6 global collaborators. The repertoires were released in a freely available public database meant as a resource for research on the immune response to SARS-CoV-2. Sample metadata almost always included a de-identified subject ID, COVID-19 status, age in years and sex. General conclusions and limits of the study: Clinical and demographic metadata were provided uncurated, with the amount varying by source and participant.

Whole blood was collected in K2EDTA tubes by collaborating institutions according to the institutions' own protocols. Collaborator samples were shipped for TCRbeta analysis as frozen whole blood, isolated PBMCs, or DNA extracted from either sample type. The CDR3 holds 14 amino acids from the cysteine to the phenylalanine. The retained sequence is limited to the CDR3, 42 bases, with the frame set at the first base. CDR1 and CDR2 are drawn from the germline V gene: SGDLS, YYNGEE. V loses 2 bases of germline sequence and J loses 2 bases, and the interval between the two ends is 9 bases. The immunoSEQ Assay, a bias-controlled multiplex PCR, was used to amplify TCRbeta CDR3 regions from genomic DNA. The paper's processing steps were these. The number of nucleated cells in each sample was estimated by amplification of reference gene primers within the assay. To quantify the absolute abundance of each unique TCRbeta CDR3 rearrangement, sequence reads were collapsed and filtered. Productive Simpson clonality was computed per sample as the square root of Simpson's diversity index over productive rearrangements. Entries here come from immuneACCESS through TCRdb and include only in-frame sequences with V and J called. Some clones fail to appear in such tables; in the studies checked, an unresolved V gene covers under half of the shortfall, and the cause of the remainder is unknown. That table is the source of V, J and clone size, and D and trimming were worked out from the DNA. The table for this sample lists about 130,000 clones; 65% to 90% of them were counted only once. In total, the top ten clones hold over 20% of the sample.

Comments on this clone: It lacks a known antigen. The record has no base qualities; no much larger clone is one base away.

The chain joins TRBV9 to TRBJ2-3; the D gene is perhaps TRBD1, on 5 matching bases. This TCR came from an elderly woman with acute or convalescent COVID-19. Sequencing was carried out using peripheral blood. The nucleotides are TGTGCCAGCAGCGTGAGTGGGGCCACAGATACGCAGTATTTT. Its product reads: CASSVSGATDTQYF.